This T cell receptor (beta chain) was observed in a study of blood T cells in healthy people across ages. The germline gives CDR1 DFQATT, CDR2 SNEGSKA (reference sequence). Trimming removed 4 bases from V and 11 bases from J, with 17 bases in between. This CDR3 is built from 12 residues. General study findings and limits: Investigators treated diversity estimates from one million T cells as underestimates. TCR beta diversity per million T cells fell roughly linearly with age.

Drawing of peripheral blood yielded about 9.6 milliliters from each donor. As regards this clonotype: Antigen: not known.

Using a J-beta primer mix together with a sample-barcoded 5' primer, a second PCR was run for roughly 6 to 12 cycles. The study obtained at least 2.5 million CDR3-containing paired-end reads from every sample. Each CDR3 protein is one row after TCRdb ran MiXCR on the 5' RACE reads. The top ten clones hold about 16% of a sample with hundreds of thousands of distinct CDR3 sequences, about 30% of them seen once. The sequence was collected from a woman of 80 years or more in good health. The sequencing sample was made of blood. The V and J genes are TRBV20-1 and TRBJ2-5, with a weak D call TRBD2 (6 bases). The chain's CDR3 is CSATLGGNEQYF. Written as DNA, the CDR3 is TGCAGTGCTACTCTTGGCGGGAATGAGCAGTACTTC.